This T cell receptor beta chain was identified during a study of T cell repertoires in cytomegalovirus infection. About the study: HLA-B-restricted CMV epitopes that are well studied, plus recently identified HLA-C-restricted ones, were used by the study.

Comments on this clonotype: Its antigen remains unidentified.

This CDR3 has 17 residues. With 2 bases removed from V and 0 bases from J, the gap between germline ends came to 11 bases. From germline, CDR1 is MNHGY and CDR2 SAAAGT. TCRdb re-analysed the reads in MiXCR, keeping a single row per CDR3 protein. The sample records approximately 350,000 distinct CDR3 sequences, approximately 35% being singletons. The sequences come from cultured PBMCs, collected from culture after CMV antigen stimulation. The chain uses TRBV6-8 and TRBJ2-6; the D gene is possibly TRBD1 (6 bases). The sequence came from a human donor in good health (CMV status not recorded). Some clones in this sample may be carry-over from other donors' samples. This chain's CDR3 is CASSYGTLLSGANVLTF. The CDR3 DNA reads as TGTGCCAGCAGTTACGGGACACTCCTCTCTGGGGCCAACGTCCTGACTTTC.